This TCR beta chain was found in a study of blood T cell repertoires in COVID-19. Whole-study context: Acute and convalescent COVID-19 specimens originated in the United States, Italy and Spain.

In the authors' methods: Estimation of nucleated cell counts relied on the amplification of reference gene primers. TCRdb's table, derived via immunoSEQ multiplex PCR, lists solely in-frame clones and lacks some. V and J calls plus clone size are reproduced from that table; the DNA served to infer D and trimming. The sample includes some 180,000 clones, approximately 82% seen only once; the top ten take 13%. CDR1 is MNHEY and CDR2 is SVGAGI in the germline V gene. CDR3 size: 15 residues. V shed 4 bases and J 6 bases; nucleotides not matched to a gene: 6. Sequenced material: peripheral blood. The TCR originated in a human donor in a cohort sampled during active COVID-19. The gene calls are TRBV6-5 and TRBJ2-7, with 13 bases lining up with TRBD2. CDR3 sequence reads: CASSSRTSGRGEQYF. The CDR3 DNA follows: TGTGCCAGCAGTTCCCGGACTAGCGGGAGAGGCGAGCAGTACTTC.